One sample yielded the 13 T cell receptor beta chains listed below, sequenced in a study of cytomegalovirus exposure and HLA in healthy donors. The PCR was carried out with 60 Vbeta primers and 13 Jbeta primers. TCRdb's copy holds only in-frame clones and misses some; the assay was immunoSEQ multiplex PCR. The sample holds some 90,000 clones, 76% seen once. The sample was PBMCs. These receptor sequences come from a man aged 35 to 55 in good health and CMV-seronegative.

V is TRBV19 and J is TRBJ1-5; 8 bases fit TRBD1. Germline loops: CDR1 LNHDA, CDR2 SQIVND (reference sequence). Germline trimming cut 9 bases from V and 0 bases from J; bases unmatched to any gene: 10. The CDR3 has 16 amino acids. Here the CDR3 reads CASDDRGDYSNQPQHF. The CDR3 nucleotides read TGTGCCAGCGATGACAGGGGCGACTATAGCAATCAGCCCCAGCATTTT.

This chain joins TRBV27 and TRBJ1-1, with 7 bases fitting TRBD1. The CDR3 totals 13 residues. The V gene's germline CDR1 is MNHEY and CDR2 SMNVEV (reference sequence). J lost 0 bases, V lost 5 bases, and 0 bases had no gene match. This CDR3 reads CASSTGVNTEAFF. CDR3 nucleotide sequence: TGTGCCAGCAGTACAGGGGTGAACACTGAAGCTTTCTTT.

The gene calls are TRBV2 and TRBJ1-1; 12 nucleotides line up with TRBD1. Germline-derived CDR1 and CDR2 are SNHLY and FYNNEI. This CDR3 comprises 15 residues. The V segment lost 6 bases and the J segment 5 bases; nucleotides outside the gene matches: 7. The CDR3 DNA follows: TGTGCCAGCAGCCCGCCGGGACAGGGGGCAACTGAAGCTTTCTTT. Amino acid sequence: CASSPPGQGATEAFF.

This clone was seen a handful of times. The rearrangement links TRBV4-2 to TRBJ1-4, with D tentatively TRBD1 (6 bases). The CDR3 extends over 16 amino acids. The germline CDR1 and CDR2 sequences are LGHNA and YNFKEQ. Deletions cut 6 bases from V and 0 bases from J, with 14 bases between. CDR3 in DNA: TGTGCCAGCAGGCGCCAGGACAGTGCAACTAATGAAAAACTGTTTTTT. Residues: CASRRQDSATNEKLFF.

This clone was detected only a few times. The rearrangement links TRBV5-4 to TRBJ1-1; 7 nucleotides match TRBD1. CDR1 SGHNT and CDR2 YYREEE come from the germline V gene (reference sequence). The CDR3 contains 14 residues. V shed 3 bases, J shed 1 base, and the junction held 3 bases outside the gene matches. The DNA of the CDR3 is TGTGCCAGCAGCTCCCAGGGGGGGAACACTGAAGCTTTCTTT. This translates into CASSSQGGNTEAFF.

The CDR3, as DNA: TGTGCCAGCAGCCAGCCGCTCGACAGGGGAAACTATGGCTACACCTTC. Amino acid sequence: CASSQPLDRGNYGYTF. The chain couples TRBV7-9 to TRBJ1-2; 8 bases are a match to TRBD1. V lost 5 bases and J lost 2; bases outside the gene matches: 10. This CDR3 is 16 amino acids long. Germline CDR1 reads SEHNR; CDR2 reads FQNEAQ (reference sequence).

The CDR3 region has the DNA TGCGCCAGCAGCCAAGTACAGGACAGGGAAGCTTTCTTT. Residues: CASSQVQDREAFF. The V gene is TRBV4-3, the J gene TRBJ1-1; 7 bases fit TRBD1. The CDR3 extends over 13 amino acids. Trimming cost V 1 base and J 8 bases; bases outside gene matches: 4. CDR1 is LGHNA and CDR2 is YSLEER in the germline V gene.

The chain carries TRBV9 and TRBJ2-5; 8 bases map to TRBD1. The DNA end is a closer match to TRBJ2-7, so the J assignment may be wrong. Per the germline V gene, CDR1 is SGDLS and CDR2 is YYNGEE. The CDR3 extends over 15 amino acids. The CDR3 loop is CASSVETGGSYEQYF. The CDR3 nucleotides are TGTGCCAGCAGCGTAGAAACAGGGGGCTCCTACGAGCAGTACTTC.

Of note for this clone: The identical CDR3 is also encoded by other nucleotide sequences in the sample. The gene calls are TRBV5-4 and TRBJ1-1; D gene unclear. Deletions cut 5 bases from V and 4 bases from J, with 18 bases between. Germline V gene data show CDR1 as SGHNT and CDR2 as YYREEE (reference sequence). CDR3 length: 15 residues. Written as DNA, the CDR3 is TGTGCCAGCAGACGCGACAACGGGGTAGTCACTGAAGCTTTCTTT. It yields the protein CASRRDNGVVTEAFF. Full variable domain (outside the CDR3, taken from reference TRBV5-4 and TRBJ1-1): ETGVTQSPTHLIKTRGQQVTLRCSSQSGHNTVSWYQQALGQGPQFIFQYYREEENGRGNFPPRFSGLQFPNYSSELNVNALELDDSALYLCASRRDNGVVTEAFFGQGTRLTVV.

This clone has more than one count but fewer than ten. This rearrangement joins TRBV4-1 to TRBJ1-2, with D hard to call. The germline V gene has CDR1 MGHRA and CDR2 YSYEKL. Trimming stripped 2 bases from V and 4 bases from J, with 14 bases between. This CDR3 contains 15 residues. As DNA, the CDR3 is TGCGCCAGCAGCCAACGGGGTTCTCCCGGCTATGGCTACACCTTC. It specifies CASSQRGSPGYGYTF.

The V and J genes are TRBV18 and TRBJ1-1, with D perhaps TRBD1 (6 bases). The CDR3 consists of 15 residues. Looked up from germline, CDR1 is KGHSH and CDR2 is LQKENI. V was trimmed by 3 bases and J by 5 bases, leaving 16 bases between them. In DNA form, the CDR3 reads TGTGCCAGCTCACCCCCACTACAGGGCAGGACTGAAGCTTTCTTT. Its translation: CASSPPLQGRTEAFF. The variable domain in full, completed from reference TRBV18 and TRBJ1-1, reads NAGVMQNPRHLVRRRGQEARLRCSPMKGHSHVYWYRQLPEEGLKFMVYLQKENIIDESGMPKERFSAEFPKEGPSILRIQQVVRGDSAAYFCASSPPLQGRTEAFFGQGTRLTVV.

CDR3 region: CATSRDPSGAYEQYF. In DNA, the CDR3 is TGTGCCACCAGCAGAGACCCCTCAGGGGCCTACGAGCAGTACTTC. The rearrangement uses TRBV15 and TRBJ2-5; a possible D gene is TRBD1 (6 bases). Gene TRBJ2-7 matches the end of the DNA better, so the J call may be wrong. Germline V gene sequence: CDR1 LNHNV, CDR2 YYDKDF (reference sequence). The CDR3 sequence is 15 residues long.

This chain connects TRBV11-1 to TRBJ1-2, with 10 bases matching TRBD1. The CDR3 is made up of 15 amino acids. Trimming at V came to 5 bases and at J to 2 bases, leaving 5 bases not matched to a gene. Per germline, CDR1 SGHAT and CDR2 FQDESV (reference sequence). The CDR3 is CASSPETGGNYGYTF. The CDR3 DNA reads as TGTGCCAGCAGCCCCGAGACAGGGGGCAACTATGGCTACACCTTC.